These 30 T cell receptor beta chains were all obtained from the same sample, sequenced in a study of T cells in Graves' hyperthyroidism and ophthalmopathy. TCR beta CDR3 sequences were amplified from RNA transcripts. In the first-round RT-PCR of the TCR CDR3, the HTBI primer set was used. TCRdb used MiXCR to reprocess the multiplex PCR reads, holding one entry per CDR3 protein. The repertoire holds nearly 600,000 distinct CDR3 sequences, roughly 14% seen once, with 5.8% in the top ten. The sequencing sample was made of blood. Receptor source: a woman aged 25 to 45 with Graves' hyperthyroidism that later progressed to Graves' ophthalmopathy.

The J gene is TRBJ2-3, the V gene TRBV7-9; D call uncertain. The V end lost 1 base, the J end lost 10 bases, and 9 bases lay between the germline ends. This CDR3 region has 12 residues. Germline-derived CDR1 and CDR2 are SEHNR and FQNEAQ (reference sequence). CDR3 sequence (DNA): TGTGCCAGCAGCTTAGGCCAGGCCGCGCAGTATTTT. Encoded protein: CASSLGQAAQYF.

This clonotype was seen many times. At one of its ends the junction is not consistent with the germline gene, which may arise from a read error. The rearrangement links TRBV7-2 to TRBJ2-5; D remains ambiguous. Germline V gene data show CDR1 as SGHTA and CDR2 as FQGNSA. This CDR3 is 14 amino acids long. As DNA, the CDR3 is TGTGCCAGCAACTTAGGCCAAAGGTGGGAGACCCAGTACTTC. Translation: CASNLGQRWETQYF.

This clonotype was recorded at least ten times. The V gene is TRBV20-1, the J gene TRBJ2-1, with D possibly matching TRBD2 (5 bases). CDR1 DFQATT and CDR2 SNEGSKA come from the germline V gene (reference sequence). The CDR3 covers 13 residues. The germline V and J ends were trimmed by 6 bases and 5 bases, with 14 bases remaining between them. As DNA, the CDR3 is TGCAGTGCGAGATGGACCGGGAACAATGAGCAGTTCTTC. This translates into CSARWTGNNEQFF.

This clonotype was seen at least ten times. This chain uses TRBV5-1 with TRBJ1-1, with 9 bases aligning to TRBD1. CDR1 and CDR2 (germline): SGHRS, YFSETQ. Trimming removed 0 bases from V and 4 bases from J; junction bases left unmatched: 4. The CDR3 contains 15 residues. Written as DNA, the CDR3 is TGCGCCAGCAGCTTGGAGGTGACAGGGGGCACTGAAGCTTTCTTT. It yields the protein CASSLEVTGGTEAFF.

As regards this clonotype: One junction end does not reproduce the germline sequence, and a read error may be involved. The chain carries TRBV20-1 and TRBJ2-5, with TRBD2 matching over 13 bases. The CDR3 spans 16 residues. Germline V CDR1 and CDR2: DFQATT, SNEGSKA (reference sequence). Written as DNA, the CDR3 is TGCAGTGCCCAAAGGACTAGCGGGAGCTGGGGAGAGATCCAGTACTTC. This gives the protein CSAQRTSGSWGEIQYF.

In this sample, this clonotype turned up many times. The chain combines TRBV12-3 or TRBV12-4 with TRBJ1-5; D gene uncertain. V gave up 6 bases and J gave up 1 base, with 10 bases separating them. The CDR3 totals 14 residues. CDR3 DNA: TGTGCCAGCAGCTCTGCGGTAAGCAATCAGCCCCAGCATTTT. Translated, it gives CASSSAVSNQPQHF.

This clonotype was counted a few times. The chain carries TRBV6-1 and TRBJ2-1, with 10 bases identical to TRBD2. This CDR3 has 15 amino acids. With V trimmed by 7 bases and J by 3 bases, 6 bases remained unmatched. CDR1 and CDR2 (germline): MNHNS, SASEGT. CDR3 in DNA: TGTGCCAGCACTAGGACTAGCGGATTCTACAATGAGCAGTTCTTC. Amino acid sequence: CASTRTSGFYNEQFF.

This clonotype has ten or more counts. This chain connects TRBV11-2 to TRBJ2-1; D ambiguous. This CDR3 is 11 amino acids long. CDR1 is SGHAT, CDR2 FQNNGV, per germline. V dropped 4 bases and J dropped 12 bases, with 10 bases sitting between them. The CDR3 loop is CASSWVDRQFF. The CDR3 DNA follows: TGTGCCAGCAGCTGGGTGGATCGGCAGTTCTTC.

The chain links TRBV20-1 to TRBJ1-3; D not resolved. With 3 bases removed from V and 9 bases from J, the gap between germline ends came to 15 bases. CDR3 length: 13 amino acids. CDR1 DFQATT and CDR2 SNEGSKA come from the germline V gene (reference sequence). CDR3 loop: CSASDPREGTIYF. CDR3 DNA: TGCAGTGCTAGTGACCCCCGGGAGGGCACCATATATTTT.

With respect to this clonotype: A much larger clone lies a single base off, so this may be a read error. V usage is TRBV12-3 or TRBV12-4 and J usage is TRBJ2-7; 8 bases match TRBD2. The length of the CDR3 is 14 residues. The trim removed 5 bases at V and 7 bases at J, leaving 10 bases unmatched. The CDR3 coding sequence is TGTGCCAGCAGTCGGACTAGCTTCTCTGGTGAGCAGTACTTC. As protein: CASSRTSFSGEQYF.

At least ten counts were recorded for this clonotype. This rearrangement joins TRBV12-3 or TRBV12-4 to TRBJ2-5, with no clear D. Trimming took off 8 bases at V and 2 bases at J, with 9 bases between the two ends. The CDR3 runs to 12 residues. The DNA for the CDR3 is TGTGCCAGCTTGGGCCGTCAAGAGACCCAGTACTTC. Amino acids: CASLGRQETQYF.

This clonotype was seen many times. The V gene is TRBV29-1, the J gene TRBJ2-7; 8 positions match TRBD1. The CDR3 loop spans 14 amino acids. Germline V CDR1 and CDR2: SQVTM, ANQGSEA. V was clipped by 6 bases and J by 1 base; unmatched bases: 8. This chain's CDR3 is CSVTQGVRSYEQYF. As DNA, the CDR3 is TGCAGCGTCACACAGGGGGTGAGGTCCTACGAGCAGTACTTC.

This clonotype was observed at least ten times. The rearrangement links TRBV10-3 to TRBJ1-1; 8 nucleotides align to TRBD1. Per germline, CDR1 ENHRY and CDR2 SYGVKD. Trimming removed 0 bases from V and 8 bases from J; junction bases left unmatched: 5. This CDR3 comprises 14 residues. The CDR3 region has the DNA TGTGCCATCAGTGAGTCGACAGGGGAGGGAGAAGCTTTCTTT. Protein: CAISESTGEGEAFF.

In its sample, this clonotype was seen a few times. The chain uses TRBV12-5 and TRBJ2-1; D is undetermined. The germline V gene encodes CDR1 LGHNT and CDR2 FRNRAP. The CDR3 has 16 residues. V shed 1 base and J shed 8 bases, with 18 bases lying between them. In nucleotides, the CDR3 is TGTGCTAGTGGTTTGGGGGCAGGACCCTCCCCGGATGAGCAGTTCTTC. This gives the protein CASGLGAGPSPDEQFF.

The chain employs TRBV4-1 and TRBJ2-7; TRBD1 agrees at 8 bases. This CDR3 contains 15 residues. The J segment lost 3 bases and the V segment lost 2 bases, leaving 6 bases of the junction unmatched. Germline CDR1 MGHRA, CDR2 YSYEKL. The CDR3 DNA is TGCGCCAGCAGCCAATCACAGGGGGGAAACTACGAGCAGTACTTC. Translating it yields CASSQSQGGNYEQYF.

This clonotype was recorded at least ten times. This chain joins TRBV19 and TRBJ1-2; D unclear. The CDR3 loop spans 14 amino acids. Trimming removed 5 bases at V and 4 bases at J, with 14 bases between. CDR1 is LNHDA and CDR2 is SQIVND in the germline V gene (reference sequence). CDR3 sequence reads: CASSQRAEFYGYTF. The DNA of the CDR3 is TGTGCCAGTAGTCAGAGAGCTGAATTCTATGGCTACACCTTC. Full variable domain (missing parts from reference TRBV19 and TRBJ1-2): DGGITQSPKYLFRKEGQNVTLSCEQNLNHDAMYWYRQDPGQGLRLIYYSQIVNDFQKGDIAEGYSVSREKKESFPLTVTSAQKNPTAFYLCASSQRAEFYGYTFGSGTRLTVV.

This clonotype came up many times. The genes are TRBV28 and TRBJ1-3; D is perhaps TRBD1 (6 bases). Germline V gives CDR1 MDHEN, CDR2 SYDVKM. The CDR3 extends over 13 amino acids. The V end was cut by 6 bases, the J end by 8 bases, with 14 bases between. The CDR3 DNA follows: TGTGCCAGCAGCCTAGGCAGGGGTGACACCATATATTTT. Translating it yields CASSLGRGDTIYF.

This clonotype was seen ten or more times. V is TRBV29-1 and J is TRBJ1-4; D might be TRBD1 (5 bases). The CDR3 spans 13 residues. V shed 4 bases and J shed 8 bases, with 14 bases lying between them. Germline CDR1 SQVTM, CDR2 ANQGSEA. The chain's CDR3 is CSVGMGGGEKLFF. The CDR3 DNA follows: TGCAGCGTTGGGATGGGGGGAGGAGAAAAACTGTTTTTT.

This clonotype was seen at least ten times. V is TRBV10-3 and J is TRBJ1-4; the D gene is possibly TRBD1 (5 bases). V was cut by 2 bases and J by 1 base, with 5 bases left in between. Germline V lookup: CDR1 ENHRY, CDR2 SYGVKD. CDR3 size: 14 residues. The CDR3 DNA sequence: TGTGCCATCAGTGAGGGGGGAACTAATGAAAAACTGTTTTTT. This codes for CAISEGGTNEKLFF.

In its sample, this clonotype was seen many times. J is TRBJ1-4 and V is TRBV24-1, with D perhaps TRBD1 (6 bases). Germline values: CDR1 KGHDR, CDR2 SFDVKD. V was shortened by 5 bases and J by 7 bases, with 19 bases between the two germline ends. This CDR3 comprises 16 residues. CDR3 protein: CATSVGPTGASEKLFF. CDR3 bases: TGTGCCACCAGTGTTGGTCCGACGGGGGCAAGTGAAAAACTGTTTTTT.

Only one count was recorded for this clonotype. The V and J genes are TRBV6-1 and TRBJ2-3; 11 bases agree with TRBD2. The CDR3 has 16 residues. V lost 0 bases and J lost 4; bases outside the gene matches: 3. Germline CDR1 is MNHNS and CDR2 is SASEGT. The CDR3 loop is CASSEALAGGADTQYF. The CDR3 DNA reads TGTGCCAGCAGTGAAGCTTTAGCGGGAGGGGCAGATACGCAGTATTTT.

This clonotype was recorded many times. V gene TRBV29-1 combines with J gene TRBJ2-6, with D perhaps matching TRBD1 or TRBD2 (6 bases each). This CDR3 is built from 15 residues. V lost 6 bases and J lost 0, with 12 bases in between. Germline CDR1 is SQVTM and CDR2 is ANQGSEA. CDR3 loop: CSVWGANSGANVLTF. CDR3 coding DNA: TGCAGCGTGTGGGGGGCCAACTCTGGGGCCAACGTCCTGACTTTC.

The table lists this clonotype with a few counts. V is TRBV12-3 or TRBV12-4 and J is TRBJ2-1, with a possible D match to TRBD2 (6 bases). V lost 7 bases to trimming and J lost 8 bases, with 15 bases between them. CDR3 length: 13 residues. DNA of the CDR3: TGTGCCAGCAAAGGGACTTTTCTGGATGAGCAGTTCTTC. Its translation: CASKGTFLDEQFF.

There are a few counts of this clonotype. The chain recombines TRBV12-5 with TRBJ2-5, with TRBD2 matching 7 bases. V was clipped by 5 bases and J by 3 bases; unmatched bases: 6. From germline, CDR1 is LGHNT and CDR2 FRNRAP. The length of the CDR3 is 14 residues. The CDR3 coding sequence is TGTGCTAGTGGTCCATCGCTAGCGGAAGAGACCCAGTACTTC. Protein product: CASGPSLAEETQYF. Drawing the rest from reference TRBV12-5 and TRBJ2-5, the complete variable domain is DARVTQTPRHKVTEMGQEVTMRCQPILGHNTVFWYRQTMMQGLELLAYFRNRAPLDDSGMPKDRFSAEMPDATLATLKIQPSEPRDSAVYFCASGPSLAEETQYFGPGTRLLVL.

Points on this clonotype: The CDR3 carries no conserved terminal phenylalanine or tryptophan, so it likely arises from a read error. The chain employs TRBV7-9 and TRBJ1-4; 10 bases map to TRBD1. Germline CDR1 is SEHNR and CDR2 is FQNEAQ (reference sequence). This CDR3 region has 17 residues. V lost 5 bases and J lost 1; bases outside the gene matches: 7. CDR3 protein: CASSGGQGEGTNEKLFS. In DNA, the CDR3 is TGTGCCAGCAGCGGCGGACAGGGGGAGGGAACTAATGAAAAACTGTTTTCT.

This clonotype came up many times. The chain combines TRBV6-1 with TRBJ1-5; weak D call: TRBD1 (6 bases). The germline CDR1 and CDR2 sequences are MNHNS and SASEGT. The length of the CDR3 is 14 residues. V lost 4 bases, J lost 1 base, and 8 bases lay in between. CDR3 protein: CASSVRGSNQPQHF. The CDR3 DNA reads as TGTGCCAGCAGTGTTAGGGGGAGCAATCAGCCCCAGCATTTT.

This clonotype was observed many times. This CDR3 reads CASSSSRPEKLFF. The CDR3 DNA sequence: TGTGCCAGCAGTTCGAGCCGGCCTGAAAAACTGTTTTTT. The chain uses TRBV7-2 and TRBJ1-4; D call uncertain. Trimming took off 6 bases at V and 7 bases at J, with 12 bases between the two ends. Looked up from germline, CDR1 is SGHTA and CDR2 is FQGNSA. This CDR3 has 13 amino acids.

This clonotype came up a few times. This rearrangement joins TRBV4-1 to TRBJ2-6; TRBD1 or TRBD2 may be the D gene (6 bases each). Trimming shortened V by 1 base and J by 3 bases, and 16 bases separated the two germline ends. This CDR3 has 18 residues. The germline V gene has CDR1 MGHRA and CDR2 YSYEKL. The CDR3 region is CASSQGAIGGGGANVLTF. The CDR3 DNA reads TGCGCCAGCAGCCAAGGCGCTATCGGGGGCGGTGGGGCCAACGTCCTGACTTTC.

V usage is TRBV20-1 and J usage is TRBJ2-4; D is perhaps TRBD2 (6 bases). Trimming removed 6 bases from V and 0 bases from J, with 12 bases in between. The CDR3 length is 14 residues. Germline V gene lookup returns CDR1 DFQATT and CDR2 SNEGSKA (reference sequence). The CDR3 nucleotides are TGCAGTGCGCGGGACCTCCTAGCCAAAAACATTCAGTACTTC. It translates to CSARDLLAKNIQYF.

A note on this clonotype: A much larger clone differs from this one at a single base, so this may be a read error. V is TRBV19 and J is TRBJ1-2; D gene unclear. The CDR3 totals 15 residues. From germline, CDR1 is LNHDA and CDR2 SQIVND (reference sequence). The ends were cut back, 7 bases at V and 3 bases at J, with 18 bases in the middle. DNA of the CDR3: TGTGCCAGTATGGACCTAGTCAGGAAGGACTATGGCTACACCTTC. Translating gives CASMDLVRKDYGYTF.